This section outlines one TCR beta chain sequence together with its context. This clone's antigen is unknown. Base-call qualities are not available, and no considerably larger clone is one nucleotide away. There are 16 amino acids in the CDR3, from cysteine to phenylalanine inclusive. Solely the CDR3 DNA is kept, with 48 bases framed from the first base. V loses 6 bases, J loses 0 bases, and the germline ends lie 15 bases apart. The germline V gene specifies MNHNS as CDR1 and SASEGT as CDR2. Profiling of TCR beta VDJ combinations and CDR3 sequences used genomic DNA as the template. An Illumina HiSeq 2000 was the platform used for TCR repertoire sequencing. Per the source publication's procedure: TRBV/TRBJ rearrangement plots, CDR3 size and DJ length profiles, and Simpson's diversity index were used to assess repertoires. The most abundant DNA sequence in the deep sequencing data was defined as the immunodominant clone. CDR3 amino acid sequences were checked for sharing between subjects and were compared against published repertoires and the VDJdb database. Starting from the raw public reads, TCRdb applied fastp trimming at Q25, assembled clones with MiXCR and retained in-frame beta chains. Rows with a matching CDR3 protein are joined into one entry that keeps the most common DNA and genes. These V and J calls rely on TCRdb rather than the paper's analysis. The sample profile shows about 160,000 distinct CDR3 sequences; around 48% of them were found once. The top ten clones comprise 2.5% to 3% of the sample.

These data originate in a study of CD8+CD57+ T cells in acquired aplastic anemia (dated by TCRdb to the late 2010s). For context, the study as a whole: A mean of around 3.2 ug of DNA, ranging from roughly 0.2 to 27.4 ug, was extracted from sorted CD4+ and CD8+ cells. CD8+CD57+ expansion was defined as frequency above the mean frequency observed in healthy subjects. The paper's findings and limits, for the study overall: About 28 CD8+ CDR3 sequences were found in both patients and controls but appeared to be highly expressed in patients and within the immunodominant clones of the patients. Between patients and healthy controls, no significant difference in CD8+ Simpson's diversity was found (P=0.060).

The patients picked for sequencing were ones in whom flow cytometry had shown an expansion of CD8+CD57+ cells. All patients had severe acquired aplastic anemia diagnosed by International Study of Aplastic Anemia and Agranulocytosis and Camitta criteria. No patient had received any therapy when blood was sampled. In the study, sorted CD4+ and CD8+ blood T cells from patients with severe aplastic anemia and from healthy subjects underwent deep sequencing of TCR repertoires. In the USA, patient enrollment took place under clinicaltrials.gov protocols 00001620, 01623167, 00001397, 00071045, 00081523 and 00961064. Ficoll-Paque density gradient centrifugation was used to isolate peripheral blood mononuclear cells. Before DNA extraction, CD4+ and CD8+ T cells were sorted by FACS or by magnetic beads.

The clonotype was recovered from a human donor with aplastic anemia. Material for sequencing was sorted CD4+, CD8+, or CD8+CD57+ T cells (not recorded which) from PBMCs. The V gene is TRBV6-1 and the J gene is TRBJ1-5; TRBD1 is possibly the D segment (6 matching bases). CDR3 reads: CASSLRGQTSNQPQHF. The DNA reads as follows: TGTGCCAGCAGCCTACGAGGACAGACTAGCAATCAGCCCCAGCATTTT.